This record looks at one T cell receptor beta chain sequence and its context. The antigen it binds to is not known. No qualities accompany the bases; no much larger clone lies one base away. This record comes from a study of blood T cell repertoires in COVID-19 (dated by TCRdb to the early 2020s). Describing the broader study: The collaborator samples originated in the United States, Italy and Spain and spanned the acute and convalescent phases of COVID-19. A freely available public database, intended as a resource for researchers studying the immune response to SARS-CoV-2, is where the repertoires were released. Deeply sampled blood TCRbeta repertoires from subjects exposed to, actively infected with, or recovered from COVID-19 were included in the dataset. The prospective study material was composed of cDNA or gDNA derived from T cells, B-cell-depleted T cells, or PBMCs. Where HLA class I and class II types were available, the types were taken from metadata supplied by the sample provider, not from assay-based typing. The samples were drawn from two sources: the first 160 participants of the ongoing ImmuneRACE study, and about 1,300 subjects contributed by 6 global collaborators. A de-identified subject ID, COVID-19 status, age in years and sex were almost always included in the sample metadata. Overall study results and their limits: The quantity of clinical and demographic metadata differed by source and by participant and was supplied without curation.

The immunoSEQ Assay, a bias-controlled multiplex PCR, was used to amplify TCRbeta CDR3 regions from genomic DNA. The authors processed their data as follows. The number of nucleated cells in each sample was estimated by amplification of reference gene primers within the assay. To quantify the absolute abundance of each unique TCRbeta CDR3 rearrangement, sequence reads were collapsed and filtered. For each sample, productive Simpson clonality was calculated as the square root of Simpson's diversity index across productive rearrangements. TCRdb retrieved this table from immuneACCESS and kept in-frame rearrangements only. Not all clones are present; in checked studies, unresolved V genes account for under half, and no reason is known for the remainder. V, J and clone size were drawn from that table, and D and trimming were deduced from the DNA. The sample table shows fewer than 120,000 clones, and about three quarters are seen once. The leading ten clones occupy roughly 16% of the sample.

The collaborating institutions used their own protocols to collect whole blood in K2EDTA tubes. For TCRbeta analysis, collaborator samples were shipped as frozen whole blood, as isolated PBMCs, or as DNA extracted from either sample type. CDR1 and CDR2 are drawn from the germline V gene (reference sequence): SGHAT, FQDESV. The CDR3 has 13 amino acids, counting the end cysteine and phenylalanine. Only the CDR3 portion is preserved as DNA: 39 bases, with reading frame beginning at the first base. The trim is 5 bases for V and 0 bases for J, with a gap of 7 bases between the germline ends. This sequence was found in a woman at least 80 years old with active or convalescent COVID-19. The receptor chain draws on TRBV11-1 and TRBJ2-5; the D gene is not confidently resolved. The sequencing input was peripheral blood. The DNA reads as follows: TGTGCCAGCAGCCTAGACAACCAAGAGACCCAGTACTTC. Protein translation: CASSLDNQETQYF.